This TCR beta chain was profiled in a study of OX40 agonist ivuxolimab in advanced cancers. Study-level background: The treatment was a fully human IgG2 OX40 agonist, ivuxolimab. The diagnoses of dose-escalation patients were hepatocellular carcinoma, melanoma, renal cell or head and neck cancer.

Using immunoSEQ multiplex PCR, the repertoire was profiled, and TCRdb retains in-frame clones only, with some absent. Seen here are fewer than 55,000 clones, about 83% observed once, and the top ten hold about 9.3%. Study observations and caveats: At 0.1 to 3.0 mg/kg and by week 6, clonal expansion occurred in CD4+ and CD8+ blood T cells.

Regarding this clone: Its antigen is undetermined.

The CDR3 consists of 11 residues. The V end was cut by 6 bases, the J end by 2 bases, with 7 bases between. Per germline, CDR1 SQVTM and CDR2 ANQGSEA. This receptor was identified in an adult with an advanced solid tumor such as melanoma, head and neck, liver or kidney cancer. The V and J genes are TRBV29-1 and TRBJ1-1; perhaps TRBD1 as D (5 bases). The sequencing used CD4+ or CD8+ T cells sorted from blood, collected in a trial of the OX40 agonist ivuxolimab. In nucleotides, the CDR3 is TGCAGCGTGGGACTCAACACTGAAGCTTTCTTT. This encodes CSVGLNTEAFF.